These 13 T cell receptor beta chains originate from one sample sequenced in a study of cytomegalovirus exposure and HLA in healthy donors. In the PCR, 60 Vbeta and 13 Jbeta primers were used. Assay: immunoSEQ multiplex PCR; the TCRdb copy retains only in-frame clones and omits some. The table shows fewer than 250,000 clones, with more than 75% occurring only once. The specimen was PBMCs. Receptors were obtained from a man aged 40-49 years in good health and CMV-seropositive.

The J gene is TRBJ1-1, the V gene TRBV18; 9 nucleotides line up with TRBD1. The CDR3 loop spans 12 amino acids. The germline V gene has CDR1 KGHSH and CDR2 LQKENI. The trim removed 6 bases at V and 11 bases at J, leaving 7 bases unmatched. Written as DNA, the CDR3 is TGTGCCAGCTCGCGGGACAGGGAAAGGGCTTTCTTT. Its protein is CASSRDRERAFF.

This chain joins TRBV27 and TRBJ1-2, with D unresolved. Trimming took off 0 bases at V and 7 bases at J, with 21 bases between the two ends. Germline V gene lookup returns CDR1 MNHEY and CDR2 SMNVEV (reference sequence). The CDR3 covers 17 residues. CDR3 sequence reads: CASSLSSSTLHPSGYTF. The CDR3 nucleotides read TGTGCCAGCAGTTTATCGAGTTCAACCCTCCACCCAAGTGGCTACACCTTC.

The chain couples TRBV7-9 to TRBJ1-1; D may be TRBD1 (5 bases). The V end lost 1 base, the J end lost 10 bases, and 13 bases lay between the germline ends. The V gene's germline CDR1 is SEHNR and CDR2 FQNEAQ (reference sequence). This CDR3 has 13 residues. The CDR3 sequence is CASSLDPVGAAFF. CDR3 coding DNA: TGTGCCAGCAGCTTAGACCCGGTTGGGGCAGCTTTCTTT.

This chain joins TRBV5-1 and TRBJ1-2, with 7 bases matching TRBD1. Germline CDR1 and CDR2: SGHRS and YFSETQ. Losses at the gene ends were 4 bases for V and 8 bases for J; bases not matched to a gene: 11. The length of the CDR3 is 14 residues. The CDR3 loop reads CASSPISGQEGYTF. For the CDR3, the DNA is TGCGCCAGCAGCCCGATATCCGGACAGGAAGGCTACACCTTC.

In DNA form, the CDR3 reads TGTGCCAGCAGCCAAATTGGGACAGGGCTTTATAGCAATCAGCCCCAGCATTTT. Translated: CASSQIGTGLYSNQPQHF. The chain recombines TRBV14 with TRBJ1-5; 9 bases agree with TRBD1. The CDR3 loop spans 18 amino acids. The V and J ends lost 2 bases and 0 bases, in that order; junction bases with no gene match: 8. Germline V gives CDR1 SGHDN, CDR2 FVKESK.

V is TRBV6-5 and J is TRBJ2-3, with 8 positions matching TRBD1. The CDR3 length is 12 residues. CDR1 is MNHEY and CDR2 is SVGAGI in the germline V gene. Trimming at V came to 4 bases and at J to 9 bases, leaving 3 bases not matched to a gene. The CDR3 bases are TGTGCCAGCAGTTCAACAGGGGGGACGCAGTATTTT. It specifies CASSSTGGTQYF.

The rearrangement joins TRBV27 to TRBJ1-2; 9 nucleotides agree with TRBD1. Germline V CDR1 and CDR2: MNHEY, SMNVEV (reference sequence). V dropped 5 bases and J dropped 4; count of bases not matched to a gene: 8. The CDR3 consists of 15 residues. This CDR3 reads CASSLSGTGFYGYTF. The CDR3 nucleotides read TGTGCCAGCAGTCTTTCCGGGACAGGGTTCTATGGCTACACCTTC.

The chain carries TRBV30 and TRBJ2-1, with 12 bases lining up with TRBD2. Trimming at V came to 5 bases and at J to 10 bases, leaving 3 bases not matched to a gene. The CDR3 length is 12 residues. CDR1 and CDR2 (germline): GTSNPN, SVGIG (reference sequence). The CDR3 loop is CAWGLAGPEQFF. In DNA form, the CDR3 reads TGTGCCTGGGGACTAGCGGGGCCCGAGCAGTTCTTC.

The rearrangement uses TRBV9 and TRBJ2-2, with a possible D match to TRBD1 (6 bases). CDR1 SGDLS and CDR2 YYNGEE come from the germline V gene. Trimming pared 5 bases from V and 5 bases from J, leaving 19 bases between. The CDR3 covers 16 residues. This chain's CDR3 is CASSLLLKGGTGELFF. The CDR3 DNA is TGTGCCAGCAGTCTACTATTAAAAGGGGGTACCGGGGAGCTGTTTTTT.

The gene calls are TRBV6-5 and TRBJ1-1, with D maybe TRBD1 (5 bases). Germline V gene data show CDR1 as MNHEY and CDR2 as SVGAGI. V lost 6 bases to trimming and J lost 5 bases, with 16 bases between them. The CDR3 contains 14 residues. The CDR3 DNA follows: TGTGCCAGCAGGCGGGACCGGTTGTGGACTGAAGCTTTCTTT. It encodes CASRRDRLWTEAFF.

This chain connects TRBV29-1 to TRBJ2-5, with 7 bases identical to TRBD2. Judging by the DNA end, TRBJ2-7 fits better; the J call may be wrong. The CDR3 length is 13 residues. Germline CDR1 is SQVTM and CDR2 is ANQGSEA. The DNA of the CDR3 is TGCAGCGTTCGGGAGGCCCAGAGGTACGAGCAGTACTTC. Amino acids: CSVREAQRYEQYF.

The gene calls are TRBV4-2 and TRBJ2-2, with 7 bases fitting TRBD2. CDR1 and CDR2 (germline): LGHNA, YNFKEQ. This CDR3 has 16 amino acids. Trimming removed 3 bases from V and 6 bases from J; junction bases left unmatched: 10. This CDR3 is CASSQGGSGKSGELFF. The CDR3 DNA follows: TGTGCCAGCAGCCAGGGAGGAAGCGGGAAATCCGGGGAGCTGTTTTTT.

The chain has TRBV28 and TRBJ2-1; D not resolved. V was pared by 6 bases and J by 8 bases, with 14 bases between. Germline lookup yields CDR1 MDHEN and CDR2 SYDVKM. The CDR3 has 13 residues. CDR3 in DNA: TGTGCCAGCAGAACCACTCCCCTGCATGAGCAGTTCTTC. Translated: CASRTTPLHEQFF.